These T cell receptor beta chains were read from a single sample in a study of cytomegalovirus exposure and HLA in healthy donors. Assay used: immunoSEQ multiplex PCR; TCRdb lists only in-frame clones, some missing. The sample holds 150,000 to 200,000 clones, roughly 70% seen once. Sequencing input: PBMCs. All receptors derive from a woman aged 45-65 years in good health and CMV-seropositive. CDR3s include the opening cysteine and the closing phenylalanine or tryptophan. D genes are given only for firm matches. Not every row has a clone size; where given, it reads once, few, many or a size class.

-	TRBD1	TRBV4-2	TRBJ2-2	CASSQGVNRGDDTGELFF	TGTGCCAGCAGCCAAGGAGTTAACAGGGGGGATGACACCGGGGAGCTGTTTTTT
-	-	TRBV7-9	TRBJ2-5	CASSLSGMGETQYF	TGTGCCAGCTCCCTAAGCGGAATGGGAGAGACCCAGTACTTC
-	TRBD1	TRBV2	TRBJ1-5	CASRSGQGNQPQHF	TGTGCCAGCAGATCGGGACAGGGGAATCAGCCCCAGCATTTT
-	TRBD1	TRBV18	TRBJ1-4	CASSPPTGKGEKLFF	TGTGCCAGCTCACCACCGACAGGGAAAGGAGAAAAACTGTTCTTT
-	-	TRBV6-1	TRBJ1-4	CASGPGREKLFF	TGTGCCAGCGGTCCAGGGCGGGAAAAACTGTTTTTT
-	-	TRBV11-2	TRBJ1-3	CASSRQPPGNTIYF	TGTGCCAGCAGCCGACAGCCCCCTGGAAACACCATATATTTT
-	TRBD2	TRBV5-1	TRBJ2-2	CASSPTGLAAYTGELFF	TGCGCCAGCAGCCCCACCGGACTAGCGGCCTACACCGGGGAGCTGTTTTTT
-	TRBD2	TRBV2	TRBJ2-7	CASSSTSVGEQYF	TGTGCCAGCAGTTCGACTAGCGTGGGCGAGCAGTACTTC
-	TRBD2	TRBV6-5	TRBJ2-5	CATGLAGETQYF	TGTGCCACCGGACTAGCGGGCGAGACCCAGTACTTC
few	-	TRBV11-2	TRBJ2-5	CASTRARGGVETQYF	TGTGCCAGCACAAGGGCGAGAGGGGGGGTGGAGACCCAGTACTTC